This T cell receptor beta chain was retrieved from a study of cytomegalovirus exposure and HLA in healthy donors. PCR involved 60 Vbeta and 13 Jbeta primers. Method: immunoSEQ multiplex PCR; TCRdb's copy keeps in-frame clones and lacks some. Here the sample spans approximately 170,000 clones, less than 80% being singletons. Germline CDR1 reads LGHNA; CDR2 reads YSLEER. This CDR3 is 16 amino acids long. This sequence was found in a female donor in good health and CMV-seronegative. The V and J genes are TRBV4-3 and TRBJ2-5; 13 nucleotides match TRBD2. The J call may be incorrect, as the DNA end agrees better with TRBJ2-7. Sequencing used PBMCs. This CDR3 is CASSHSWTSGSYEQYF. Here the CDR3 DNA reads TGCGCCAGCAGCCATTCCTGGACTAGCGGGAGCTACGAGCAGTACTTC.